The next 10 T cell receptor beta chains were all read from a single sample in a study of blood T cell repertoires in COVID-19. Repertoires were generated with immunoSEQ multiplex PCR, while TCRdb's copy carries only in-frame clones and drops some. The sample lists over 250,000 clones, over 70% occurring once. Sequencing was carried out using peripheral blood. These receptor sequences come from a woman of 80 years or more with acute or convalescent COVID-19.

CDR3 loop: CASSLGQASSYNSPLHF. In DNA form, the CDR3 reads TGTGCCAGCAGCTTAGGTCAGGCGAGCTCCTATAATTCACCCCTCCACTTT. The gene calls are TRBV11-2 and TRBJ1-6; the D is unclear. CDR1 and CDR2 from the germline V gene are SGHAT and FQNNGV. V lost 1 base and J lost 0, with 10 bases in between. This CDR3 is 17 amino acids long.

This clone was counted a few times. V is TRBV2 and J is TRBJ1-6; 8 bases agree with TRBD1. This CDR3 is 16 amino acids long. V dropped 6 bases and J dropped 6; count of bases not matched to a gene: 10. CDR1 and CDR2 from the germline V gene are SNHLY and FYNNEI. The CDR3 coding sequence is TGTGCCAGCAGCGGACAGGGTCAAGGGTCTAATTCACCCCTCCACTTT. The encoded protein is CASSGQGQGSNSPLHF.

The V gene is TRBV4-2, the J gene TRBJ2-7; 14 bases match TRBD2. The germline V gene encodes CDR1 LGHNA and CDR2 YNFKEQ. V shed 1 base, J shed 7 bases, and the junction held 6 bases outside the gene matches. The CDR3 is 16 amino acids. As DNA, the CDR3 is TGTGCCAGCAGCCAAGTATCGACTAGCGGGAGGGTTGAGCAGTACTTC. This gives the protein CASSQVSTSGRVEQYF.

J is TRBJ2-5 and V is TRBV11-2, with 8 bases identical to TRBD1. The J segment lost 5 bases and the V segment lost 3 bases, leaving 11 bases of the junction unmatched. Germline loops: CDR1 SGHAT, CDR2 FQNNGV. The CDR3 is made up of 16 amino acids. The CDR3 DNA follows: TGTGCCAGCAGCTTCGGAAAAGGACAGGGCACGGAGACCCAGTACTTC. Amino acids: CASSFGKGQGTETQYF.

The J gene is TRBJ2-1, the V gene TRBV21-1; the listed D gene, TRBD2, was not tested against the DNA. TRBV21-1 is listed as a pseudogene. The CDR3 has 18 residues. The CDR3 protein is CASSKGELATKTTNEQFF. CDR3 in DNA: TGTGCCAGCAGCAAAGGAGAGCTAGCGACCAAGACGACCAATGAGCAGTTCTTC.

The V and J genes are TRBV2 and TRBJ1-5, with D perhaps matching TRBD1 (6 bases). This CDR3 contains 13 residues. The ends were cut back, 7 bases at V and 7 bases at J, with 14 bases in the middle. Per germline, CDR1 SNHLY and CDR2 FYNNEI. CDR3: CASIAGAGQPQHF. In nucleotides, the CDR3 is TGTGCCAGCATCGCAGGGGCAGGACAGCCCCAGCATTTT.

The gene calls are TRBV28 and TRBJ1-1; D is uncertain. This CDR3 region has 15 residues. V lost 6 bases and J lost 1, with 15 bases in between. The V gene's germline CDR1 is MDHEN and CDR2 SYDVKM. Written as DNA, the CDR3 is TGTGCCAGCAGCCCCCCACAGAGAAAGAACACTGAAGCTTTCTTT. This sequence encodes CASSPPQRKNTEAFF.

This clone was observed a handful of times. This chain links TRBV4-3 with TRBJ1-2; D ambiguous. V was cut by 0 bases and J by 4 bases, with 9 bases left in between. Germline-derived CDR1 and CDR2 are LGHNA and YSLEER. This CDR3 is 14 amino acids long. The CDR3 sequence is CASSQERRVYGYTF. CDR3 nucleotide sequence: TGCGCCAGCAGCCAAGAGAGACGGGTCTATGGCTACACCTTC.

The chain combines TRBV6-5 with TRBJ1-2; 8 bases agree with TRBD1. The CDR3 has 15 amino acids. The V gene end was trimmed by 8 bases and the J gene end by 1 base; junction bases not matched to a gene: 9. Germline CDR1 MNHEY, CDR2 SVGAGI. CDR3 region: CASPWTGTYNYGYTF. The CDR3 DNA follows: TGTGCCAGCCCCTGGACAGGGACTTATAACTATGGCTACACCTTC.

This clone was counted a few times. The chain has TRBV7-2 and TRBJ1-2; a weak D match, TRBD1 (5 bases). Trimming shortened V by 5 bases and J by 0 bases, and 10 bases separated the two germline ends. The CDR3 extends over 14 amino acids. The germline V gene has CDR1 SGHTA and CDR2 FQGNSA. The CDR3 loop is CASSLQVANYGYTF. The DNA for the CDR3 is TGTGCCAGCAGCCTACAGGTAGCTAACTATGGCTACACCTTC.